A single sample gave rise to the 10 T cell receptor beta chains below, sequenced in a study of shared clonotypes between healthy human individuals. Naivety among CD8 cells was defined by CD45RO negativity and positive CCR7 selection, thereby excluding terminally differentiated effector memory CD45RA+ cells. Sequencing used immunoSEQ multiplex PCR; TCRdb keeps in-frame clones, though not all of them. The sample lists some 600,000 clones, 95% to 97% occurring once. The sample consisted of naive CD8+ T cells sorted from blood. These receptors came from a woman in her 30s in good health.

The chain employs TRBV10-3 and TRBJ1-1; D may be TRBD1 (5 bases). V was pared by 0 bases and J by 1 base, with 12 bases between. CDR3 length equals 16 residues. Germline lookup yields CDR1 ENHRY and CDR2 SYGVKD. In DNA form, the CDR3 reads TGTGCCATCAGTGAGTCGACCGGGACGGGGAACACTGAAGCTTTCTTT. It yields the protein CAISESTGTGNTEAFF.

V is TRBV27 and J is TRBJ2-7, with D unresolved. V lost 2 bases to trimming and J lost 2 bases, with 10 bases between them. The germline gives CDR1 MNHEY, CDR2 SMNVEV (reference sequence). The CDR3 totals 14 residues. The CDR3 nucleotides read TGTGCCAGCAGTTTAGGGGTGGCTACCTACGAGCAGTACTTC. Protein product: CASSLGVATYEQYF.

This sequence joins TRBV9 and TRBJ2-3; D is unclear. V was pared by 0 bases and J by 4 bases, with 9 bases between. Germline CDR1 and CDR2: SGDLS and YYNGEE. The CDR3 covers 14 residues. DNA for the CDR3: TGTGCCAGCAGCGTAGTTCCAGAATCAGATACGCAGTATTTT. It codes for CASSVVPESDTQYF.

The chain combines TRBV9 with TRBJ2-7; TRBD2 is a possible D gene (5 bases). The germline gives CDR1 SGDLS, CDR2 YYNGEE. Trimming removed 2 bases from V and 2 bases from J, with 20 bases in between. This CDR3 has 17 residues. CDR3 nucleotides: TGTGCCAGCAGCGTGGACCCCACTAAGACTACCCCCTACGAGCAGTACTTC. This gives the protein CASSVDPTKTTPYEQYF.

The V call is TRBV4-2, the J call TRBJ2-2; D ambiguous. Per the germline V gene, CDR1 is LGHNA and CDR2 is YNFKEQ. This CDR3 region has 14 residues. With 4 bases removed from V and 3 bases from J, the gap between germline ends came to 9 bases. This CDR3 reads CASSPPLDTGELFF. The CDR3 DNA sequence: TGTGCCAGCAGCCCGCCTCTTGACACCGGGGAGCTGTTTTTT.

The chain has TRBV21-1 and TRBJ1-5; no check of the table's D call, TRBD1, against the DNA was made. TRBV21-1 is a recognized pseudogene. CDR3 size: 16 residues. CDR3 residues: CASSKGDRYSNQPQHF. CDR3 in DNA: TGTGCCAGCAGCAAAGGGGACAGATATAGCAATCAGCCCCAGCATTTT.

The rearrangement uses TRBV28 and TRBJ1-5, with TRBD1 matching over 7 bases. This CDR3 is built from 13 residues. V was pared by 3 bases and J by 6 bases, with 2 bases of the junction left unmatched. Germline-derived CDR1 and CDR2 are MDHEN and SYDVKM. CDR3 coding DNA: TGTGCCAGCAGTTTTTCAGGGGGTCAGCCCCAGCATTTT. Encoded protein: CASSFSGGQPQHF.

V and J are TRBV5-1 and TRBJ2-5; unclear D gene. Per germline, CDR1 SGHRS and CDR2 YFSETQ. The CDR3 is 13 amino acids. V was clipped by 3 bases and J by 1 base, with 7 bases between them. The CDR3 nucleotides are TGCGCCAGCAGCTGGGCAGCCCAAGAGACCCAGTACTTC. Amino acid sequence: CASSWAAQETQYF.

This clone was seen once. The J gene is TRBJ2-3, the V gene TRBV9; D remains ambiguous. The CDR3 is 13 residues long. Trimming shortened V by 1 base and J by 1 base, and 4 bases separated the two germline ends. Germline-derived CDR1 and CDR2 are SGDLS and YYNGEE. The DNA for the CDR3 is TGTGCCAGCAGCGTATACGGCACAGATACGCAGTATTTT. It specifies CASSVYGTDTQYF.

The chain employs TRBV28 and TRBJ2-2; D uncertain. V gave up 10 bases and J gave up 1 base, with 10 bases separating them. The V gene's germline CDR1 is MDHEN and CDR2 SYDVKM. CDR3 length equals 13 residues. The CDR3 sequence is CATQDGNTGELFF. DNA of the CDR3: TGTGCCACCCAGGACGGGAACACCGGGGAGCTGTTTTTT.